This T cell receptor beta chain was recovered during a study of CD8 T cells in ankylosing spondylitis. Study-wide results and limits: Some of the motif variants had earlier been found in reactive arthritis patients' fluid and blood. Blood of patients with ankylosing spondylitis appeared to be characterized by a TCR beta motif of eight highly homologous variants. Disease-linked clones bore a CD8+ phenotype and were relatively rare in peripheral blood. Reports say disease-linked clones showed up significantly more in matched ankylosing spondylitis synovial fluid.

TCRdb independently ran MiXCR on the 5' RACE reads; one entry per CDR3 protein. The sample carries approximately 130,000 distinct CDR3 sequences, around 10% recorded once. This clonotype has at least ten counts. Its antigen is still unknown. The CDR3 totals 14 residues. The ends were cut back, 3 bases at V and 7 bases at J, with 13 bases in the middle. The chain joins TRBV12-3 or TRBV12-4 to TRBJ2-1; D might be TRBD2 (6 bases). The sequence derives from a female donor with ankylosing spondylitis or in good health (not recorded which). The specimen was blood, either unsorted or a sorted T cell fraction (not recorded which). CDR3 region: CASSFFGRRNEQFF. CDR3 coding DNA: TGTGCCAGCAGTTTCTTCGGGAGACGGAATGAGCAGTTCTTC.